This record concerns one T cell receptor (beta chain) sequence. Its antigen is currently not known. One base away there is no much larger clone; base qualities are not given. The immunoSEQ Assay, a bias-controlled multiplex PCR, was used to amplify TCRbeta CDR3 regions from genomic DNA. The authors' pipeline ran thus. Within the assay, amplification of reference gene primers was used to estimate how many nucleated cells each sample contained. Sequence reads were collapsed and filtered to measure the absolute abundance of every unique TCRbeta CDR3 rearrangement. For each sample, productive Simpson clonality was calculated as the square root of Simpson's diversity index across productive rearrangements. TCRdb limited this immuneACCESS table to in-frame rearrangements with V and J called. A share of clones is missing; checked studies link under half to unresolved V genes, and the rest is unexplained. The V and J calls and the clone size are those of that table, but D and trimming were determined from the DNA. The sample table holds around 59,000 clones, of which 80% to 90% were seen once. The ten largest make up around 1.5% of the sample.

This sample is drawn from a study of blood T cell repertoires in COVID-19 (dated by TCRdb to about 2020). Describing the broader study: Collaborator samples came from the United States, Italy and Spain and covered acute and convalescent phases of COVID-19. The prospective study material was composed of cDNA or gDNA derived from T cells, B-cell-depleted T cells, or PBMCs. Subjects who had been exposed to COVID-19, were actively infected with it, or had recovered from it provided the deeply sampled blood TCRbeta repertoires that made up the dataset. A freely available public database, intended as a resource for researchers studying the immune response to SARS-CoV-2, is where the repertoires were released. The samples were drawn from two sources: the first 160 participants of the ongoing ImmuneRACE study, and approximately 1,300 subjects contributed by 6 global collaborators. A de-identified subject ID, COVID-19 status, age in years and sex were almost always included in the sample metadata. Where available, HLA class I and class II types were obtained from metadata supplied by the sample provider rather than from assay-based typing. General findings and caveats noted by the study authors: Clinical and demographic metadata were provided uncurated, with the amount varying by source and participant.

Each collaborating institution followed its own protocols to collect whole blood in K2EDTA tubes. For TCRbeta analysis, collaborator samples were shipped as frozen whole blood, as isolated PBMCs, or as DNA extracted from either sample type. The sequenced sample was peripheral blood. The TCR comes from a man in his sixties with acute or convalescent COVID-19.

The sequence in DNA is TGTGCCAGCAGCTCTATTCCAGCGGGCCTGTCCAACAATGAGCAGTTCTTC. This sequence encodes CASSSIPAGLSNNEQFF. The V and J segments used are TRBV7-8 and TRBJ2-1, with TRBD2 tentatively as D gene (6 bases match). Taken from cysteine to phenylalanine, the CDR3 has 17 residues. CDR3 DNA is the only sequence kept; it has 51 bases, read in frame from the first base. CDR1 is given as SGHVS and CDR2 as FQNEAQ, both from the germline V gene. V is clipped by 4 bases and J by 5 bases, and the sequence between their germline boundaries is 21 bases long.